These T cell receptor beta chains were read from a single sample in a study of blood T cell repertoires in COVID-19. The protocol was immunoSEQ multiplex PCR, while the TCRdb copy is restricted to in-frame clones and leaves out a portion. Found here are 200,000 to 250,000 clones, roughly 84% of them singletons; the top ten hold 3% to 3.5%. The sequencing sample was made of peripheral blood. The receptors come from a woman aged 25 to 39 who had recovered from COVID-19. The CDR3 runs from the conserved cysteine through the conserved F or W. D genes are given only for firm matches. Expanded clones are given a class, and other clones once, few, many or no size at all.

v_call: TRBV18
clone_size: NA
d_call: TRBD1
j_call: TRBJ2-2
cdr3_nt: TGTGCCAGCTCAAACTTACAGGGGTCGCCCGGGGAGCTGTTTTTT
cdr3_aa: CASSNLQGSPGELFF

v_call: TRBV4-1
clone_size: few
d_call: NA
j_call: TRBJ2-7
cdr3_nt: TGCGCCAGCAGCCAAGAACAGGGTAGCTCCTACGAGCAGTACTTC
cdr3_aa: CASSQEQGSSYEQYF

v_call: TRBV6-2/TRBV6-3
clone_size: NA
d_call: NA
j_call: TRBJ2-3
cdr3_nt: TGTGCCAGCAGTTTCCGAGGCCACGAGCGGACAGATACGCAGTATTTT
cdr3_aa: CASSFRGHERTDTQYF

v_call: TRBV28
clone_size: NA
d_call: TRBD2
j_call: TRBJ2-3
cdr3_nt: TGTGCCAGCAGTTTAAGTGGACTAGCGGCAGATACGCAGTATTTT
cdr3_aa: CASSLSGLAADTQYF

v_call: TRBV10-1
clone_size: NA
d_call: NA
j_call: TRBJ1-2
cdr3_nt: TGCGCCAGCAGTGCGAGGGCCTATGGTTACACCTTC
cdr3_aa: CASSARAYGYTF

v_call: TRBV19
clone_size: NA
d_call: NA
j_call: TRBJ2-7
cdr3_nt: TGTGCCAGTAGTTTGGGTACAGGTAGCAACGAGCAGTACTTC
cdr3_aa: CASSLGTGSNEQYF

v_call: TRBV2
clone_size: few
d_call: NA
j_call: TRBJ2-6
cdr3_nt: TGTGCCAGCAGTGAGCGCTCTGGGGCCAACGTCCTGACTTTC
cdr3_aa: CASSERSGANVLTF

v_call: TRBV24-1
clone_size: NA
d_call: NA
j_call: TRBJ1-1
cdr3_nt: TGTGCCACCAGTGACCCCCGGCAGGGGCGGACTGAAGCTTTCTTT
cdr3_aa: CATSDPRQGRTEAFF

v_call: TRBV28
clone_size: NA
d_call: NA
j_call: TRBJ1-1
cdr3_nt: TGTGCCAGCCACACGGTCAGCGACACTGAAGCTTTCTTT
cdr3_aa: CASHTVSDTEAFF

v_call: TRBV5-1
clone_size: NA
d_call: NA
j_call: TRBJ1-5
cdr3_nt: TGCGCCAGCAGCTCGTCCCGAGGGCAGCCCCAGCATTTT
cdr3_aa: CASSSSRGQPQHF

v_call: TRBV5-1
clone_size: NA
d_call: TRBD1
j_call: TRBJ2-7
cdr3_nt: TGCGCCAGCAGCAGAGGACAGGGGGCAGACGAGCAGTACTTC
cdr3_aa: CASSRGQGADEQYF

v_call: TRBV18
clone_size: few
d_call: TRBD1
j_call: TRBJ1-1
cdr3_nt: TGTGCCAGCTCACCACAGGGGGCGTGGACTGAAGCTTTCTTT
cdr3_aa: CASSPQGAWTEAFF

v_call: TRBV9
clone_size: NA
d_call: TRBD2
j_call: TRBJ2-1
cdr3_nt: TGTGCCAGCAGCGTAGAACTCGGGAGGGCCATCTATGAGCAGTTCTTC
cdr3_aa: CASSVELGRAIYEQFF

v_call: TRBV19
clone_size: NA
d_call: TRBD1
j_call: TRBJ1-4
cdr3_nt: TGTGCCAGTAGTGCAAGACAGGGGCTTAATGAAAAACTGTTTTTT
cdr3_aa: CASSARQGLNEKLFF

v_call: TRBV5-1
clone_size: few
d_call: TRBD2
j_call: TRBJ2-2
cdr3_nt: TGCGCCAGCAGCTTACAGGCTAGCGGGAACACCGGGGAGCTGTTTTTT
cdr3_aa: CASSLQASGNTGELFF

v_call: TRBV30
clone_size: NA
d_call: TRBD2
j_call: TRBJ2-3
cdr3_nt: TGTGCCTGGATCTTTTACACTAGCGGGAGTGAGGGCACAGATACGCAGTATTTT
cdr3_aa: CAWIFYTSGSEGTDTQYF

v_call: TRBV7-9
clone_size: NA
d_call: NA
j_call: TRBJ1-5
cdr3_nt: TGTGCCAGCAGCTCACTCCAGGGAGGAGATCAGCCCCAGCATTTT
cdr3_aa: CASSSLQGGDQPQHF

v_call: TRBV28
clone_size: NA
d_call: NA
j_call: TRBJ1-2
cdr3_nt: TGTGCCAGCAGCCCCACGCTTTCAGGGATCGGCTACACCTTC
cdr3_aa: CASSPTLSGIGYTF

v_call: TRBV27
clone_size: NA
d_call: TRBD2
j_call: TRBJ2-1
cdr3_nt: TGTGCCAGCAGGGAAGGACTAGCGAGCGATGAGCAGTTCTTC
cdr3_aa: CASREGLASDEQFF

v_call: TRBV6-7
clone_size: NA
d_call: TRBD2
j_call: TRBJ2-3
cdr3_nt: TGTGCCAGCAGTTACTCAACGGCACCTCTAGCGGGAGAGGAAGATACGCAGTATTTT
cdr3_aa: CASSYSTAPLAGEEDTQYF

v_call: TRBV5-1
clone_size: few
d_call: NA
j_call: TRBJ1-2
cdr3_nt: TGCGCCAGCAGCTTGGAGGGGGGGCCGGGCTACACCTTC
cdr3_aa: CASSLEGGPGYTF

v_call: TRBV28
clone_size: NA
d_call: NA
j_call: TRBJ2-3
cdr3_nt: TGTGCCAGCAGTCTGAGGACTTTCACAGATACGCAGTATTTT
cdr3_aa: CASSLRTFTDTQYF

v_call: TRBV7-9
clone_size: NA
d_call: NA
j_call: TRBJ1-5
cdr3_nt: TGTGCCAGCAGCTTAGGAGCGTACGATCAGCCCCAGCATTTT
cdr3_aa: CASSLGAYDQPQHF

v_call: TRBV15
clone_size: once
d_call: NA
j_call: TRBJ1-2
cdr3_nt: TGTGCCACCTCTGTCCAGGGTTGGGGAGGCTACACCTTC
cdr3_aa: CATSVQGWGGYTF

v_call: TRBV29-1
clone_size: few
d_call: NA
j_call: TRBJ2-1
cdr3_nt: TGCAGCGTTGAACAGATACATGAGCAGTTCTTC
cdr3_aa: CSVEQIHEQFF

v_call: TRBV5-4
clone_size: once
d_call: NA
j_call: TRBJ2-3
cdr3_nt: TGTGCCAGCAGCGCCGACACCCGTGCCACAGATACGCAGTATTTT
cdr3_aa: CASSADTRATDTQYF

v_call: TRBV27
clone_size: NA
d_call: NA
j_call: TRBJ1-6
cdr3_nt: TGTGCCAGCAAAAGGGGGAGCTCCTATAATTCACCCCTCCACTTT
cdr3_aa: CASKRGSSYNSPLHF

v_call: TRBV27
clone_size: once
d_call: NA
j_call: TRBJ2-6
cdr3_nt: TGTGCCAGCAGTCTGGCGGGTAGCTCTGGGGCCAACGTCCTGACTTTC
cdr3_aa: CASSLAGSSGANVLTF

v_call: TRBV6-5
clone_size: NA
d_call: TRBD1
j_call: TRBJ2-7
cdr3_nt: TGTGCCAGCAGTTACGGACAGGGGGCCTACGAGCAGTACTTC
cdr3_aa: CASSYGQGAYEQYF

v_call: TRBV13
clone_size: NA
d_call: NA
j_call: TRBJ2-7
cdr3_nt: TGTGCCAGCAGCCCCCTTCTCTCGGACTACTCCTACGAGCAGTACTTC
cdr3_aa: CASSPLLSDYSYEQYF

v_call: TRBV4-1
clone_size: NA
d_call: NA
j_call: TRBJ1-1
cdr3_nt: TGCGCCAGCAGCCAAGTAGGAGGGCTCGGGACTGAAGCTTTCTTT
cdr3_aa: CASSQVGGLGTEAFF

v_call: TRBV11-2
clone_size: NA
d_call: NA
j_call: TRBJ1-2
cdr3_nt: TGTGCCAGCAGCTCCCCCCGAGGGAACTATGGCTACACCTTC
cdr3_aa: CASSSPRGNYGYTF

v_call: TRBV19
clone_size: NA
d_call: NA
j_call: TRBJ1-6
cdr3_nt: TGTGCCAGCTTAGCCACCTTCGACAGAGGAACACCCCTCCACTTT
cdr3_aa: CASLATFDRGTPLHF

v_call: TRBV6-5
clone_size: NA
d_call: NA
j_call: TRBJ1-1
cdr3_nt: TGTGCCAGCAGTTACTCACGGGGGGCAGGAAACACTGAAGCTTTCTTT
cdr3_aa: CASSYSRGAGNTEAFF

v_call: TRBV6-5
clone_size: NA
d_call: TRBD1
j_call: TRBJ2-2
cdr3_nt: TGTGCCAGCACCCCGGGACAGGGGCACGGGGAGCTGTTTTTT
cdr3_aa: CASTPGQGHGELFF

v_call: TRBV7-9
clone_size: NA
d_call: TRBD2
j_call: TRBJ2-1
cdr3_nt: TGTCACGCGGGAGGGCCGGATGAGCAGTTCTTC
cdr3_aa: CHAGGPDEQFF

v_call: TRBV19
clone_size: NA
d_call: TRBD2
j_call: TRBJ2-1
cdr3_nt: TGTGCCAGTAGTATAGGGTCAGCGGGAAGGCGAAATGAGCAGTTCTTC
cdr3_aa: CASSIGSAGRRNEQFF

v_call: TRBV3-1/TRBV3-2
clone_size: NA
d_call: TRBD2
j_call: TRBJ2-2
cdr3_nt: TGTGCCAGCAGCCAACAACTAGCGATCGGCGGGGAGCTGTTTTTT
cdr3_aa: CASSQQLAIGGELFF

v_call: TRBV3-1/TRBV3-2
clone_size: NA
d_call: NA
j_call: TRBJ1-1
cdr3_nt: TGTGCCAGCAGCCAAGGCCAGGCAAACACTGAAGCTTTCTTT
cdr3_aa: CASSQGQANTEAFF